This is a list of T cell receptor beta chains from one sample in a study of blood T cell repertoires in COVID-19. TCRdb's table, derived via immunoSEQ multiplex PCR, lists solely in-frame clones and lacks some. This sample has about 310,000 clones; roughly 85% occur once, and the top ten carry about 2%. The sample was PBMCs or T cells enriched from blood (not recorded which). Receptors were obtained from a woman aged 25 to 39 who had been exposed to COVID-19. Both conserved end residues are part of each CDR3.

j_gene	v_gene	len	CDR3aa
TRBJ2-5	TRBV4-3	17	CASSRSLSGGASETQYF
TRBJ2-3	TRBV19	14	CASSWTSGSDTQYF
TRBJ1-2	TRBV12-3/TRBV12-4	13	CASSSTGSYGYTF
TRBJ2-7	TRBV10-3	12	CAIHDRGTEQYF
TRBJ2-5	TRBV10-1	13	CASSESLAQPQYF
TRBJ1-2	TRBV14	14	CASSQDEVIYGYTF
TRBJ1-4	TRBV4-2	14	CASSQGRRNEKLFF
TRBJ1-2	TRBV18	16	CASSPSRTGSVDGYTF
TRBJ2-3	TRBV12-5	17	CASGLVILAGRTDTQYF
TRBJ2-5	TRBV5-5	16	CASSLGLAGGPETQYF
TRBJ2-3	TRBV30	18	CAWSQEEASGGAGDTQYF
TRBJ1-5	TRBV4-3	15	CASSQDYRSNQPQHF
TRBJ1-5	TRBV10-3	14	CAISSTGDNQPQHF
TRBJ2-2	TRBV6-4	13	CVIASGHTGELFF
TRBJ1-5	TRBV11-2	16	CASSLEGPHSNQPQHF
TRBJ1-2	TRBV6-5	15	CASRVLGGKDYGYTF
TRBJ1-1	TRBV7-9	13	CASSWALNTEAFF
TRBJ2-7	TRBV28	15	CASIPRDRDPYEQYF
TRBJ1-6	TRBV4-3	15	CASSLQGNRGSPLHF
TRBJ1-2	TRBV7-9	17	CASSLLSRGLTNYGYTF
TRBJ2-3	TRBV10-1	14	CASSDRGLVDTQYF
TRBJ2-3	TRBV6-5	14	CASSLDRPTDTQYF
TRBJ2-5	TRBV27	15	CASSFGTGGGETQYF
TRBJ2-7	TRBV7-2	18	CASSPRHVGAGGVYEQYF
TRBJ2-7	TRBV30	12	CAWSPAGYEQYF
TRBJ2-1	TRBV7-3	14	CASSLDGGWGEQFF
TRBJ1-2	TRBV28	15	CAIAYLAHPNYGYTF
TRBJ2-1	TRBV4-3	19	CASSQGPSGGGIFYNEQFF
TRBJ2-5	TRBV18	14	CASSPLGQQETQYF
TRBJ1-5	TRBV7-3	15	CASSRTGRGNQPQHF
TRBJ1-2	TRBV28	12	CASSLTGYGYTF
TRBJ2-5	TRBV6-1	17	CASSEAGRAAGRETQYF
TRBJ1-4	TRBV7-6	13	CASSSDREGKLFF